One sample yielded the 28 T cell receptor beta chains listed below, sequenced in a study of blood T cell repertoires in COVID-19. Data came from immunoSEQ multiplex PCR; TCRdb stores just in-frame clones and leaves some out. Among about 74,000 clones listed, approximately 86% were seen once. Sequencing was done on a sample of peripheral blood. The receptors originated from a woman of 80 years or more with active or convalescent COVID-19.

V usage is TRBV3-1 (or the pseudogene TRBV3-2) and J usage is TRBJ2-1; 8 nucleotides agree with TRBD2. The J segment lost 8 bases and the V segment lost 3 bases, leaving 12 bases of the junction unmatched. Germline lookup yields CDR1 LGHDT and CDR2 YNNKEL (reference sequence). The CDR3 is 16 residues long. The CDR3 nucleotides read TGTGCCAGCAGCCACAGGGTTATAGCGGGAAGGGATGAGCAGTTCTTC. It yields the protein CASSHRVIAGRDEQFF.

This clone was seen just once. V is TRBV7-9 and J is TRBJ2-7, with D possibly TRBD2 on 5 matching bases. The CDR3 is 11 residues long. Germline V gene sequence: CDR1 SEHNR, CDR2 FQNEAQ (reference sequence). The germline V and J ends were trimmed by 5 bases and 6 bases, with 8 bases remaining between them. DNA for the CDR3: TGTGCCAGCAGCCCAGCGGTCGAGCAGTACTTC. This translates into CASSPAVEQYF.

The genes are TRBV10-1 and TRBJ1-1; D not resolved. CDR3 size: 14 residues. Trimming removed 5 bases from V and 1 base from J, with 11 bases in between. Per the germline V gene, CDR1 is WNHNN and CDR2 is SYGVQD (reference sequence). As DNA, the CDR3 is TGCGCCAGCAGTAATGATGAGCCGAACACTGAAGCTTTCTTT. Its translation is CASSNDEPNTEAFF.

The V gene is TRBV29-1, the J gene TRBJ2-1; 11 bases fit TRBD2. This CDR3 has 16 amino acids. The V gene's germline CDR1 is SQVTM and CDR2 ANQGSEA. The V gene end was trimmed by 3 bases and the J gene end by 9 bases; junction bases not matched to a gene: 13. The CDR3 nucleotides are TGCAGCGTTGATTCAGGGACTAGCGGAGCGGCAGGTGAGCAGTTCTTC. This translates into CSVDSGTSGAAGEQFF.

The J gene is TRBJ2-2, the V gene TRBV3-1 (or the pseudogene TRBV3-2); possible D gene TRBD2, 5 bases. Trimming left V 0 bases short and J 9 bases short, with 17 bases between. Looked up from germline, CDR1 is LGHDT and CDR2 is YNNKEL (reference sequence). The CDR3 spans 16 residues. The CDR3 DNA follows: TGTGCCAGCAGCCAAGATCTCCCTTCTCTCGGGAGGGAGCTGTTTTTT. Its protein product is CASSQDLPSLGRELFF.

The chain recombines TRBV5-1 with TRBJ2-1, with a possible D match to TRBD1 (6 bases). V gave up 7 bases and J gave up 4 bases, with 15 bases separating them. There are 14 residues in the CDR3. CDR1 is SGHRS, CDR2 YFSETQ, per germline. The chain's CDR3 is CASGTGSRYNEQFF. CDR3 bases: TGCGCCAGCGGCACAGGGTCTCGTTACAATGAGCAGTTCTTC.

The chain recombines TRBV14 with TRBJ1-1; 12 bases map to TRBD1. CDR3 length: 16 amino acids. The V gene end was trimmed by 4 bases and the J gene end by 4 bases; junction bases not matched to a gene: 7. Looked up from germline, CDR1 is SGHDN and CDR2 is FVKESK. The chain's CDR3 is CASSRRDRGHATEAFF. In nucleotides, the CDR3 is TGTGCCAGCAGCCGACGGGACAGGGGGCACGCCACTGAAGCTTTCTTT.

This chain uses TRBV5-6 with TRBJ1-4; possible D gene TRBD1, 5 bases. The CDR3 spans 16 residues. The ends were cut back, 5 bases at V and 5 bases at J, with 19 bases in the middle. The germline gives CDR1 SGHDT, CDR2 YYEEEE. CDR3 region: CASSLKQTVLNEKLFF. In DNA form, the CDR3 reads TGTGCCAGCAGTCTTAAGCAGACAGTCTTAAATGAAAAACTGTTTTTT.

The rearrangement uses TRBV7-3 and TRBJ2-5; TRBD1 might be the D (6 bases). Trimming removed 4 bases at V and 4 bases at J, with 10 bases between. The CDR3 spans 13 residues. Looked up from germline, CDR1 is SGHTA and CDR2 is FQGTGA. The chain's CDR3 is CASSSVTGETQYF. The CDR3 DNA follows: TGTGCCAGCAGCTCTGTGACAGGAGAGACCCAGTACTTC. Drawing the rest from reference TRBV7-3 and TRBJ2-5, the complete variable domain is GAGVSQTPSNKVTEKGKYVELRCDPISGHTALYWYRQSLGQGPEFLIYFQGTGAADDSGLPNDRFFAVRPEGSVSTLKIQRTERGDSAVYLCASSSVTGETQYFGPGTRLLVL.

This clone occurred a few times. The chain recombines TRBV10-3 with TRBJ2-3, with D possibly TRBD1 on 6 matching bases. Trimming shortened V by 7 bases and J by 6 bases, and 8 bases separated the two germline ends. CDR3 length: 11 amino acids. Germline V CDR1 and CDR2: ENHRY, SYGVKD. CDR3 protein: CAITQGDTQYF. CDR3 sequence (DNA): TGTGCCATCACCCAGGGGGATACGCAGTATTTT.

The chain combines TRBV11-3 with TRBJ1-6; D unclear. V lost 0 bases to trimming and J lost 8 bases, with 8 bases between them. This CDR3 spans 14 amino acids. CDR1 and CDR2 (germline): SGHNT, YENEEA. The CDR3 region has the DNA TGTGCCAGCAGCTTAGAGAGCGTGGATTCACCCCTCCACTTT. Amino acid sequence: CASSLESVDSPLHF.

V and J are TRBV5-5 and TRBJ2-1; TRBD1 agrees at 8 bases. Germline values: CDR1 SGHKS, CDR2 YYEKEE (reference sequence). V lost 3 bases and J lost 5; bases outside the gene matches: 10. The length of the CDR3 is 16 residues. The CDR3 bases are TGTGCCAGCAGCTCATCGACAGGGGACCCCCACAATGAGCAGTTCTTC. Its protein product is CASSSSTGDPHNEQFF.

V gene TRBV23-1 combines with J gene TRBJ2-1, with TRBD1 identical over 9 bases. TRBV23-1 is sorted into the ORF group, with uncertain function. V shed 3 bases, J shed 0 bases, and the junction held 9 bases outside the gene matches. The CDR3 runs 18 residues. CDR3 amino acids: CASSQWKKGQGSYNEQFF. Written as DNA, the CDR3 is TGCGCCAGCAGTCAGTGGAAGAAGGGACAGGGCTCCTACAATGAGCAGTTCTTC.

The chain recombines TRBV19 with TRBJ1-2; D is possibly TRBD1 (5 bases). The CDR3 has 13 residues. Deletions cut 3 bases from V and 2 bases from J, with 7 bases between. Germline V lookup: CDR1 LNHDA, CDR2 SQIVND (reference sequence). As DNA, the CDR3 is TGTGCCAGTAGTATCGACAGAAACTATGGCTACACCTTC. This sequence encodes CASSIDRNYGYTF.

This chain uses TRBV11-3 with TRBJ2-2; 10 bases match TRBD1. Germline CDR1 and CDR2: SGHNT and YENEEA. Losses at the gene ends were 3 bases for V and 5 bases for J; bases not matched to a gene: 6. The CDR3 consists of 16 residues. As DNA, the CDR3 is TGTGCCAGCAGCTTGGGGACAGGGGATTGGACCGGGGAGCTGTTTTTT. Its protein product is CASSLGTGDWTGELFF. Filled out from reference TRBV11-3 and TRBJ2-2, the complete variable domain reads EAGVVQSPRYKIIEKKQPVAFWCNPISGHNTLYWYLQNLGQGPELLIRYENEEAVDDSQLPKDRFSAERLKGVDSTLKIQPAELGDSAVYLCASSLGTGDWTGELFFGEGSRLTVL.

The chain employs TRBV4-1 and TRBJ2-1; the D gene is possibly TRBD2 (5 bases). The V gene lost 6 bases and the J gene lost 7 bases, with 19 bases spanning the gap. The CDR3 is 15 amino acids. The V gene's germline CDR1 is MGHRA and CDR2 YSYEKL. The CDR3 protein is CASRAEDGWSNEQFF. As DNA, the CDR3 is TGCGCCAGCAGGGCGGAGGACGGATGGAGTAATGAGCAGTTCTTC.

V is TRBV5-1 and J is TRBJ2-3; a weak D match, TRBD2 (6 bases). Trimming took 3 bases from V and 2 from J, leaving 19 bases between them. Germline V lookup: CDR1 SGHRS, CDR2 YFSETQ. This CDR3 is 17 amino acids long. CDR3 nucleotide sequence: TGCGCCAGCAGCTCGCCGAGTAGCGGAGGGGTCACAGATACGCAGTATTTT. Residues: CASSSPSSGGVTDTQYF. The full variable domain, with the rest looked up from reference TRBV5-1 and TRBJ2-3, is KAGVTQTPRYLIKTRGQQVTLSCSPISGHRSVSWYQQTPGQGLQFLFEYFSETQRNKGNFPGRFSGRQFSNSRSEMNVSTLELGDSALYLCASSSPSSGGVTDTQYFGPGTRLTVL.

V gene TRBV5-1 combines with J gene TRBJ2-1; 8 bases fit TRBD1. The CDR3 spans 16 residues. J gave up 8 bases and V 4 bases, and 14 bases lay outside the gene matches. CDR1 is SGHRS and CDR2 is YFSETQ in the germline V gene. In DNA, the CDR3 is TGCGCCAGCAGCCCTCCCGTGGCAGGGGGCAACGATGAGCAGTTCTTC. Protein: CASSPPVAGGNDEQFF. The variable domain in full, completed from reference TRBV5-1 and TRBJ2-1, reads KAGVTQTPRYLIKTRGQQVTLSCSPISGHRSVSWYQQTPGQGLQFLFEYFSETQRNKGNFPGRFSGRQFSNSRSEMNVSTLELGDSALYLCASSPPVAGGNDEQFFGPGTRLTVL.

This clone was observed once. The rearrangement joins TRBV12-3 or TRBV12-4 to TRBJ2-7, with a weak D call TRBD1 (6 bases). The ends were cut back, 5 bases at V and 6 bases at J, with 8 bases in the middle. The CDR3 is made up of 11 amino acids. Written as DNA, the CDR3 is TGTGCCAGCAGTACAGGGTTCGAGCAGTACTTC. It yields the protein CASSTGFEQYF.

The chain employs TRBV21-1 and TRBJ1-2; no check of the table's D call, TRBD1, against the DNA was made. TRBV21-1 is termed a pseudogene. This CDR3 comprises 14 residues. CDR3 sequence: CASSPGGKLGGYTF. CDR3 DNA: TGTGCCAGCAGCCCAGGGGGCAAATTGGGTGGCTACACCTTC.

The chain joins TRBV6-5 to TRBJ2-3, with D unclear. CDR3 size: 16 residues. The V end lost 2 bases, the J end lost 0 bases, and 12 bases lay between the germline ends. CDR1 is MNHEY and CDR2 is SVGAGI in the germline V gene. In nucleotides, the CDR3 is TGTGCCAGCAGTTACCCATCTACCCCCAGCACAGATACGCAGTATTTT. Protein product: CASSYPSTPSTDTQYF.

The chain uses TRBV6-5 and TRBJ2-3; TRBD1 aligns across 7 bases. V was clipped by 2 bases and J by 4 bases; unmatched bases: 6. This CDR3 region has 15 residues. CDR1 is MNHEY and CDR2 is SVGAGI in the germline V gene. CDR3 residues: CASSYNRGEADTQYF. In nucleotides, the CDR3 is TGTGCCAGCAGTTACAACAGGGGTGAGGCAGATACGCAGTATTTT.

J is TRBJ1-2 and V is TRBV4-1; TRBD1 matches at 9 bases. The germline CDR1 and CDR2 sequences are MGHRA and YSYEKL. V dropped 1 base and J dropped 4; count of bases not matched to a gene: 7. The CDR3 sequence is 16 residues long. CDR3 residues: CASSQGRGQGGYGYTF. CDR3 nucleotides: TGCGCCAGCAGCCAAGGGAGGGGACAGGGTGGCTATGGCTACACCTTC.

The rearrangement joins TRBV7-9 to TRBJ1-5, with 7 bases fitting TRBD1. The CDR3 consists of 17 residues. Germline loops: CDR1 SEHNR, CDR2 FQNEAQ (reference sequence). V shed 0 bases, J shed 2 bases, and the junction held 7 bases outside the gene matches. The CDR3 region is CASSLALTGAGNQPQHF. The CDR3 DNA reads TGTGCCAGCAGCTTAGCTCTTACAGGGGCGGGCAATCAGCCCCAGCATTTT.

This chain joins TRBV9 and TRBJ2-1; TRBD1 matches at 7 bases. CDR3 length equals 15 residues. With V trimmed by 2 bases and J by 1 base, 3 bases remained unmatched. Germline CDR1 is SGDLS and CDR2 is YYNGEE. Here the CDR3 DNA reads TGTGCCAGCAGCGTCATGGGACAGTCCTACAATGAGCAGTTCTTC. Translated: CASSVMGQSYNEQFF.

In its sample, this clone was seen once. CDR3: CASSYGTAYNSPLHF. DNA for the CDR3: TGTGCCAGCAGCTACGGGACAGCTTATAATTCACCCCTCCACTTT. This rearrangement joins TRBV7-2 to TRBJ1-6, with 7 bases aligning to TRBD1. CDR3 size: 15 residues. The V gene's germline CDR1 is SGHTA and CDR2 FQGNSA. Trimming took 4 bases from V and 4 from J; bases not matched to a gene: 4.

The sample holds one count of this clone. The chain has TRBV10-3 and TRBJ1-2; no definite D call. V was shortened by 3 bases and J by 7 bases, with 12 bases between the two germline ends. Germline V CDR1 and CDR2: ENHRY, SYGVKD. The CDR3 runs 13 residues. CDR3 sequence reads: CAISEGTTGGYTF. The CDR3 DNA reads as TGTGCCATCAGTGAAGGAACGACTGGTGGCTACACCTTC.

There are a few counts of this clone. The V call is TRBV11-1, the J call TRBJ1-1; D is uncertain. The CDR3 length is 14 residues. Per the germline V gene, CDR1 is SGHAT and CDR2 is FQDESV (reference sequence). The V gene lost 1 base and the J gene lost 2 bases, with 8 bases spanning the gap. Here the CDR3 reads CASSLGLANTEAFF. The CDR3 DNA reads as TGTGCCAGCAGCTTAGGTCTGGCAAACACTGAAGCTTTCTTT.